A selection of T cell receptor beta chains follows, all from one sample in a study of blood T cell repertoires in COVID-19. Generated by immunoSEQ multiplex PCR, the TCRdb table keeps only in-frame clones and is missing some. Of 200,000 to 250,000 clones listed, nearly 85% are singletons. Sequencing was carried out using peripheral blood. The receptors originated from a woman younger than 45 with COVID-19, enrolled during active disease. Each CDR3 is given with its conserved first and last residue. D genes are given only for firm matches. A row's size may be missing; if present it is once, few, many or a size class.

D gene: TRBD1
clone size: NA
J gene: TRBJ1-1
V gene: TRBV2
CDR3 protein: CASSLRYRDSEAFF
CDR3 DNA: TGTGCCAGCAGTCTAAGATACCGGGACAGTGAAGCTTTCTTT

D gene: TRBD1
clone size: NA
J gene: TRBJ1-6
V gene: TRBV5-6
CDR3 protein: CASSLRQGNGSPLHF
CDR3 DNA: TGTGCCAGCAGCTTAAGACAGGGTAATGGTTCACCCCTCCACTTT

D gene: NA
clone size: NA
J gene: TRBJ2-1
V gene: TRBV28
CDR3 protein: CASSWERNEQFF
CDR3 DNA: TGTGCCAGCAGTTGGGAGAGGAATGAGCAGTTCTTC

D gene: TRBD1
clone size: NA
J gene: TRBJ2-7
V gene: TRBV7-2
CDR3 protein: CASSLGGQGSDEQYF
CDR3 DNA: TGTGCCAGCAGCTTAGGGGGACAGGGTTCAGACGAGCAGTACTTC

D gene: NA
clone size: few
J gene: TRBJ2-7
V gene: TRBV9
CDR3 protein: CASSVATSSYYEQYF
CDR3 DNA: TGTGCCAGCAGCGTAGCTACGTCTAGCTACTACGAGCAGTACTTC

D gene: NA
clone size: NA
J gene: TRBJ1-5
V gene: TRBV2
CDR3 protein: CASSLANSLPQHF
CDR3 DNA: TGTGCCAGCAGCCTGGCCAACAGCCTGCCCCAGCATTTT

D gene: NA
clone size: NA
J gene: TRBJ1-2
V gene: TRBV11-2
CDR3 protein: CASSSAGLYGYTF
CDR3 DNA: TGTGCCAGCAGCTCGGCAGGTCTTTATGGCTACACCTTC

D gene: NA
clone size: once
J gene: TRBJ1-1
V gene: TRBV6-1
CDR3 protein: CASSEYRGVRMNTEAFF
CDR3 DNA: TGTGCCAGCAGTGAATATCGGGGGGTACGCATGAACACTGAAGCTTTCTTT

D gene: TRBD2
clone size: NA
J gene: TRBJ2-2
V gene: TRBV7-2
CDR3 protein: CASSLPSGANTGELFF
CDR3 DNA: TGTGCCAGCAGCTTACCTAGCGGGGCGAACACCGGGGAGCTGTTTTTT

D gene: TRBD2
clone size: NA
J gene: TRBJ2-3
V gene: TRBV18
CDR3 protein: CASSISGGPTDTQYF
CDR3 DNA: TGTGCCAGCTCAATTAGCGGGGGGCCTACAGATACGCAGTATTTT

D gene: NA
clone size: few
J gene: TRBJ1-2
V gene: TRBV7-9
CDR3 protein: CASRSNGYGYTF
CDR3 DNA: TGTGCCAGCCGAAGCAACGGCTATGGCTACACCTTC

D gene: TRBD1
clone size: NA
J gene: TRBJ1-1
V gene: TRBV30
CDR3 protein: CAWKDRAPEAFF
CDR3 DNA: TGTGCCTGGAAAGACAGGGCCCCTGAAGCTTTCTTT

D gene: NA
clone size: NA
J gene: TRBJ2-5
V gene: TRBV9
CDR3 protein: CASSVSSSIQETQYF
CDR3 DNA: TGTGCCAGCAGCGTAAGTTCAAGCATTCAAGAGACCCAGTACTTC

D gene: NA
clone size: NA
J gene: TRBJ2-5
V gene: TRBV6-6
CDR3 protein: CASNLQGRETQYF
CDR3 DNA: TGTGCCAGCAATCTACAGGGTAGAGAGACCCAGTACTTC

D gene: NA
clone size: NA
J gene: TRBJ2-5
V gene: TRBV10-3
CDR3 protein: CAISEVATQETQYF
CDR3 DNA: TGTGCCATCAGTGAGGTAGCCACACAAGAGACCCAGTACTTC

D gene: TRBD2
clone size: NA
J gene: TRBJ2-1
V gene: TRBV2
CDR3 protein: CASSVPSGGKYNEQFF
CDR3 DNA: TGTGCCAGCAGTGTACCTAGCGGGGGGAAGTACAATGAGCAGTTCTTC

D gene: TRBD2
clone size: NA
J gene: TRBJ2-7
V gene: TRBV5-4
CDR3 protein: CASSSRGLRRYEQYF
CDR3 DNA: TGTGCCAGCAGCTCCCGGGGACTACGCCGCTACGAGCAGTACTTC

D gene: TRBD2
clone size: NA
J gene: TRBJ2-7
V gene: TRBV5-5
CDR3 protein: CASSRTSGGTYEQYF
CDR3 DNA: TGTGCCAGCAGCCGGACTAGCGGGGGGACCTACGAGCAGTACTTC

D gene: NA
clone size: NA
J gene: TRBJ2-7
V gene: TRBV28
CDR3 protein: CASSPPGLVSYEQYF
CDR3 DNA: TGTGCCAGCAGTCCACCGGGACTCGTGTCTTACGAGCAGTACTTC

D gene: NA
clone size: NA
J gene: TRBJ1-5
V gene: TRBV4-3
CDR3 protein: CASSQEGGSGNQPQHF
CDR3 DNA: TGCGCCAGCAGCCAAGAAGGGGGTAGCGGCAATCAGCCCCAGCATTTT

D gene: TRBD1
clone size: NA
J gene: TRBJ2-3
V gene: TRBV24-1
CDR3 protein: CATSDGRQGVTDTQYF
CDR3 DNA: TGTGCCACCAGTGATGGGAGACAGGGGGTCACAGATACGCAGTATTTT

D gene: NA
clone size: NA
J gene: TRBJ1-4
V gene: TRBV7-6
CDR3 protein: CASSLGGAPMEKLFF
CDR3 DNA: TGTGCCAGCAGCTTAGGGGGAGCGCCCATGGAAAAACTGTTTTTT

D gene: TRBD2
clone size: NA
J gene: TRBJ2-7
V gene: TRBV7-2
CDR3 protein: CASRTSGPSYEQYF
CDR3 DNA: TGTGCCAGCAGGACTAGCGGCCCCTCCTACGAGCAGTACTTC

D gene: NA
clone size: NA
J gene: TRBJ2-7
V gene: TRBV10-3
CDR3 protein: CAISGGADYEQYF
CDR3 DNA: TGTGCCATCAGTGGGGGAGCAGACTACGAGCAGTACTTC

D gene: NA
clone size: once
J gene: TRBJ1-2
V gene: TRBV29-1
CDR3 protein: CSVEEGRNGYTF
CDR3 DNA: TGCAGCGTTGAGGAGGGGAGGAATGGCTACACCTTC

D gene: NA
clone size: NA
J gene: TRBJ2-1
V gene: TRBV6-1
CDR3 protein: CASSERDFDNEQFF
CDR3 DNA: TGTGCCAGCAGTGAGAGGGATTTTGACAATGAGCAGTTCTTC

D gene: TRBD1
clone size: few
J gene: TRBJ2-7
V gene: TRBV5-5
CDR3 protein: CASSYPGQTYEQYF
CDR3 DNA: TGTGCCAGCAGCTATCCGGGACAGACCTACGAGCAGTACTTC

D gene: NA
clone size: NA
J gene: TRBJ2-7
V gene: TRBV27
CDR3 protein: CASSTYRLDRPLTDEQYF
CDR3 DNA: TGTGCCAGCAGTACCTACCGTCTGGACAGACCCCTGACGGACGAGCAGTACTTC

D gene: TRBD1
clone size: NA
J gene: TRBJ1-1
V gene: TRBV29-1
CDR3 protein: CSVGQGGFEAFF
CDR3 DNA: TGCAGCGTTGGACAGGGGGGGTTTGAAGCTTTCTTT

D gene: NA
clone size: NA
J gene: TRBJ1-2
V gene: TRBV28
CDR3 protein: CASSLLRGAPLKKGYTF
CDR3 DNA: TGTGCCAGCAGTTTATTAAGGGGCGCCCCATTGAAGAAAGGCTACACCTTC

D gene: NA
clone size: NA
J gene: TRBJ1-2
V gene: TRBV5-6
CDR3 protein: CASTSDRIPYGYTF
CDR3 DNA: TGTGCCAGCACTTCCGACAGGATTCCCTATGGCTACACCTTC

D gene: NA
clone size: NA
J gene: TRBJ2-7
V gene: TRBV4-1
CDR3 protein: CASSQAGGLETGEQYF
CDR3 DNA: TGCGCCAGCAGCCAAGCAGGGGGGCTTGAAACGGGCGAGCAGTACTTC

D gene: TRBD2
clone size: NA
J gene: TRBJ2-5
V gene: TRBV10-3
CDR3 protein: CAISAGLAGETQYF
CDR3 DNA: TGTGCCATCAGCGCTGGACTAGCGGGAGAGACCCAGTACTTC

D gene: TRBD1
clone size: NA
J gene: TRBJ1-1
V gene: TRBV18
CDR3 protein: CASSLGQGNTEAFF
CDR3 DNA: TGTGCCAGCTCGCTCGGACAGGGGAACACTGAAGCTTTCTTT

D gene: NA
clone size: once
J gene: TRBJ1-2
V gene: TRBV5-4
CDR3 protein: CASSRDGYGYTF
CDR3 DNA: TGTGCCAGCAGCCGAGATGGCTATGGCTACACCTTC

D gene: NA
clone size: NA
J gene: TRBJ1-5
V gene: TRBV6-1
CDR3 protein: CASSEGRVQPQHF
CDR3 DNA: TGTGCCAGCAGTGAAGGGAGGGTTCAGCCCCAGCATTTT

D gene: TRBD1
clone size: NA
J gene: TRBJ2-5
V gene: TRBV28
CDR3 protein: CASDGRQGAGETQYF
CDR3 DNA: TGTGCCAGCGATGGAAGACAGGGGGCAGGGGAGACCCAGTACTTC

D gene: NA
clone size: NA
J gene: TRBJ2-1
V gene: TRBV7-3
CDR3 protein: CASSSLGGSEQFF
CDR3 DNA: TGTGCCAGCAGCTCTTTAGGGGGAAGTGAGCAGTTCTTC

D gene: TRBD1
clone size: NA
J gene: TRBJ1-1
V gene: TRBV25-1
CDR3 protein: CASSETGSGTEAFF
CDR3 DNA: TGTGCCAGCAGTGAGACAGGGTCTGGCACTGAAGCTTTCTTT

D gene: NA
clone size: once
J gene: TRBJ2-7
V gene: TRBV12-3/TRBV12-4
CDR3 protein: CASSPDREQYF
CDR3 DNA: TGTGCCAGCAGTCCTGACAGGGAGCAGTACTTC

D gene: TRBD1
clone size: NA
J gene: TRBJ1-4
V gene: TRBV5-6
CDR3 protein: CASSSDRGSEKLFF
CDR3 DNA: TGTGCCAGCAGCTCGGACAGGGGGTCTGAAAAACTGTTTTTT

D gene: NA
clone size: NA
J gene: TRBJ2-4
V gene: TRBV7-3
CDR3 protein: CASSLGAGTKNIQYF
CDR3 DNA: TGTGCCAGCAGCTTAGGGGCGGGGACCAAAAACATTCAGTACTTC

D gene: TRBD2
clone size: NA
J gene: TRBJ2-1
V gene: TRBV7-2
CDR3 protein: CASSVPGLINEQFF
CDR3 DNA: TGTGCCAGCAGCGTACCGGGACTAATCAATGAGCAGTTCTTC

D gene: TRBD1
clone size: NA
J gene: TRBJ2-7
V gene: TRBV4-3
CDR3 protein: CASSQDGDRGYEQYF
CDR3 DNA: TGCGCCAGCAGCCAAGATGGGGACAGGGGCTACGAGCAGTACTTC

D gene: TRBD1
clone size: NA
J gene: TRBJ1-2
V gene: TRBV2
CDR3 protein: CASRPGTGVITNYGYTF
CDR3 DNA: TGTGCCAGCAGGCCCGGGACAGGAGTAATAACTAACTATGGCTACACCTTC

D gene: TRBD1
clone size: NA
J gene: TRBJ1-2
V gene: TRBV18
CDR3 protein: CASSPLTTGAGGYGYTF
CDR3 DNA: TGTGCCAGCTCCCCCCTCACCACCGGGGCAGGGGGGTATGGCTACACCTTC

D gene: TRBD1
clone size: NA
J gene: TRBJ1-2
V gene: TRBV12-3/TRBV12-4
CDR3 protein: CASRGTGYGYTF
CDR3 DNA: TGTGCCAGCAGGGGGACAGGGTATGGCTACACCTTC

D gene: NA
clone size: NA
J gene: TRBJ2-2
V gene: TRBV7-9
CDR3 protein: CASSLWQGWDSNTGELFF
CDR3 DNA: TGTGCCAGCAGCTTATGGCAGGGTTGGGACTCGAACACCGGGGAGCTGTTTTTT

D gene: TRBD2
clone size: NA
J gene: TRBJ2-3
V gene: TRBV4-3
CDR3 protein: CASSQDGGGRTDTQYF
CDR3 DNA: TGCGCCAGCAGCCAAGACGGCGGGGGGCGCACAGATACGCAGTATTTT

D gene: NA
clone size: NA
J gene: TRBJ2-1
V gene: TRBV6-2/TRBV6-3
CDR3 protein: CASSYLRDEQFF
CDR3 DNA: TGTGCCAGCAGTTACCTGAGGGATGAGCAGTTCTTC

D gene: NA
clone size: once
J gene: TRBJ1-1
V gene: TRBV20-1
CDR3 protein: CSAYGQEAFF
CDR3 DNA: TGCAGTGCTTACGGACAAGAAGCTTTCTTT

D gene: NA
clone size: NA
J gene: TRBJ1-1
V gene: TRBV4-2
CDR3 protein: CASSQVTENTEAFF
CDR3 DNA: TGTGCCAGCAGCCAAGTTACAGAGAACACTGAAGCTTTCTTT

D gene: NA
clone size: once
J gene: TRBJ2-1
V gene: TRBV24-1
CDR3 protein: CATGIAEVYNEQFF
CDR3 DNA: TGTGCCACGGGAATAGCGGAGGTCTACAATGAGCAGTTCTTC

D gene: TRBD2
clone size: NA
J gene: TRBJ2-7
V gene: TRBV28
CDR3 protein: CASSLAPLAGGMYEQYF
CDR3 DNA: TGTGCCAGCAGTTTAGCGCCGCTAGCGGGAGGGATGTACGAGCAGTACTTC

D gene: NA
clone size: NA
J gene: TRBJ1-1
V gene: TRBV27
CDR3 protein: CASGRTGPNTEAFF
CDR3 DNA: TGTGCCAGCGGGCGAACAGGGCCAAACACTGAAGCTTTCTTT

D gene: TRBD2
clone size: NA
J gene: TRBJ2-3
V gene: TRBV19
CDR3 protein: CASSIREVFTDTQYF
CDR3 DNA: TGTGCCAGTAGTATCCGGGAGGTTTTCACAGATACGCAGTATTTT

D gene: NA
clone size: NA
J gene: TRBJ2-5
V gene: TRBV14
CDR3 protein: CASSQDRGKETQYF
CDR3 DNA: TGTGCCAGCAGCCAAGACAGGGGAAAAGAGACCCAGTACTTC

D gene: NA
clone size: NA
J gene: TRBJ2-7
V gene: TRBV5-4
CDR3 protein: CASSLGVDIVSQYF
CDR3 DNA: TGTGCCAGCAGCTTGGGCGTGGACATAGTATCGCAGTACTTC

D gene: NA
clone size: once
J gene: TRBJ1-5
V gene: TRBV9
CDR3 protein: CASSVGTGLYQPQHF
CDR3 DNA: TGTGCCAGCAGCGTAGGTACAGGGCTTTATCAGCCCCAGCATTTT

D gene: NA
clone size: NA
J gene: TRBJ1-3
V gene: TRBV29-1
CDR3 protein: CSVEGSINTIYF
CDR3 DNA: TGCAGCGTTGAGGGCAGCATTAACACCATATATTTT